These 16 T cell receptor beta chains were sequenced from one sample in a study of siplizumab effects on memory and regulatory T cells. Sequencing used immunoSEQ multiplex PCR; TCRdb keeps in-frame clones, though not all of them. The data hold about 100,000 clones, with 75% to 95% observed a single time. What was sequenced was CD4+ T cells sorted from blood. These receptor sequences come from a human donor in good health.

This clone was seen only once. The J gene is TRBJ2-1, the V gene TRBV28; 7 bases agree with TRBD2. This CDR3 spans 12 amino acids. Germline V gene data show CDR1 as MDHEN and CDR2 as SYDVKM. J was trimmed by 10 bases and V by 2 bases; bases with no gene match: 2. In DNA form, the CDR3 reads TGTGCCAGCAGTTTACTGGGGGGGGAGCAGTTCTTC. This translates into CASSLLGGEQFF.

The V and J genes are TRBV12-5 and TRBJ2-3, with 8 positions matching TRBD1. The junction had 6 bases not matched to a gene; V was cut back by 4 bases and J by 0 bases. The CDR3 has 16 residues. Germline CDR1 and CDR2: LGHNT and FRNRAP. CDR3 residues: CASGSGQGSSTDTQYF. The CDR3 DNA reads TGTGCTAGTGGTTCCGGACAGGGTTCTAGCACAGATACGCAGTATTTT.

This sequence joins TRBV23-1 and TRBJ2-5, with 8 bases aligning to TRBD1. TRBV23-1 is flagged as an ORF with uncertain function. V gave up 3 bases and J gave up 1 base; unmatched junction bases: 4. This CDR3 has 15 residues. CDR3 sequence reads: CASSHLDRAQETQYF. DNA of the CDR3: TGCGCCAGCAGTCACTTGGACAGGGCCCAAGAGACCCAGTACTTC.

The chain links TRBV7-3 to TRBJ2-1; D unclear. Germline V gene lookup returns CDR1 SGHTA and CDR2 FQGTGA. Between the trimmed V and J ends, which lost 5 bases and 3 bases, there was a span of 17 bases. This CDR3 is 16 amino acids long. The CDR3 DNA reads as TGTGCCAGCAGCCCGTTCGGCCAAGGTTTCTACAATGAGCAGTTCTTC. This gives the protein CASSPFGQGFYNEQFF.

The chain uses TRBV2 and TRBJ2-7; no clear D gene. The CDR3 sequence is 12 residues long. Germline assignment: CDR1 SNHLY and CDR2 FYNNEI. Trimming left V 11 bases short and J 0 bases short, with 11 bases between. Here the CDR3 reads CAGSVNSYEQYF. In DNA, the CDR3 is TGTGCCGGATCCGTCAACTCCTACGAGCAGTACTTC.

V and J are TRBV5-1 and TRBJ2-7; D may be TRBD1 (6 bases). The CDR3 runs to 12 residues. Germline assignment: CDR1 SGHRS and CDR2 YFSETQ. The V and J ends lost 4 bases and 1 base respectively, with 6 bases between them. CDR3 in DNA: TGCGCCAGCAGCCAGGGGTCCTACGAGCAGTACTTC. Encoded protein: CASSQGSYEQYF. The whole variable domain, remainder taken from reference TRBV5-1 and TRBJ2-7, is KAGVTQTPRYLIKTRGQQVTLSCSPISGHRSVSWYQQTPGQGLQFLFEYFSETQRNKGNFPGRFSGRQFSNSRSEMNVSTLELGDSALYLCASSQGSYEQYFGPGTRLTVT.

In this sample, this clone turned up once. The V call is TRBV10-3, the J call TRBJ2-1; 14 bases match TRBD2. The V gene's germline CDR1 is ENHRY and CDR2 SYGVKD. The V segment lost 5 bases and the J segment 8 bases; nucleotides outside the gene matches: 8. The CDR3 totals 16 residues. Written as DNA, the CDR3 is TGTGCCATCAGTCGGACTAGCGGGGGGCCCGGGGATGAGCAGTTCTTC. It codes for CAISRTSGGPGDEQFF.

The genes are TRBV5-6 and TRBJ2-7; TRBD1 is a possible D gene (6 bases). V was pared by 5 bases and J by 5 bases, with 20 bases between. This CDR3 contains 15 residues. Germline CDR1 reads SGHDT; CDR2 reads YYEEEE. CDR3 in amino acids: CASRPLGQGTHEQYF. As DNA, the CDR3 is TGTGCCAGCAGGCCCCTCGGGCAGGGGACCCACGAGCAGTACTTC.

CDR3 region: CASSLVVQGGNEQFF. DNA of the CDR3: TGCGCCAGCAGCTTGGTCGTACAGGGGGGGAATGAGCAGTTCTTC. J is TRBJ2-1 and V is TRBV5-1; possibly TRBD1 for D (8 bases). Deletions cut 0 bases from V and 7 bases from J, with 14 bases between. Germline CDR1 and CDR2: SGHRS and YFSETQ. The CDR3 is made up of 15 amino acids.

The chain joins TRBV2 to TRBJ1-1, with D possibly matching TRBD1 (5 bases). Germline V gene sequence: CDR1 SNHLY, CDR2 FYNNEI. V was clipped by 7 bases and J by 0 bases, with 15 bases between them. The CDR3 is 15 amino acids. The DNA for the CDR3 is TGTGCCAGCATTCGAGCTCCGGGACTGAACACTGAAGCTTTCTTT. Protein product: CASIRAPGLNTEAFF. Together with reference TRBV2 and TRBJ1-1, the CDR3 gives the full variable domain: EPEVTQTPSHQVTQMGQEVILRCVPISNHLYFYWYRQILGQKVEFLVSFYNNEISEKSEIFDDQFSVERPDGSNFTLKIRSTKLEDSAMYFCASIRAPGLNTEAFFGQGTRLTVV.

J is TRBJ1-1 and V is TRBV6-5, with 7 bases aligning to TRBD1. The CDR3 length is 14 residues. V lost 7 bases to trimming and J lost 3 bases; unmatched junction nucleotides: 8. The germline V gene encodes CDR1 MNHEY and CDR2 SVGAGI. CDR3 in amino acids: CASTRGRIDTEAFF. CDR3 DNA: TGTGCCAGCACGAGGGGGCGGATAGACACTGAAGCTTTCTTT.

The chain combines TRBV11-2 with TRBJ2-3, with D perhaps matching TRBD2 (6 bases). The CDR3 runs to 14 residues. Germline CDR1 is SGHAT and CDR2 is FQNNGV. V was cut by 3 bases and J by 2 bases, with 9 bases left in between. The DNA of the CDR3 is TGTGCCAGCAGCTTTAGCGGTAACACAGATACGCAGTATTTT. This sequence encodes CASSFSGNTDTQYF.

This sequence joins TRBV4-1 and TRBJ2-3; 7 nucleotides agree with TRBD1. Germline CDR1 MGHRA, CDR2 YSYEKL. CDR3 length: 14 amino acids. J gave up 4 bases and V 3 bases, and 4 bases lay outside the gene matches. The CDR3 bases are TGCGCCAGCAGCCACCCTGACAGGGCAGATACGCAGTATTTT. It encodes CASSHPDRADTQYF.

This clone was counted a few times. The same CDR3 also results from other DNA sequences found in this sample. V is TRBV18 and J is TRBJ2-2; D gene ambiguous. Looked up from germline, CDR1 is KGHSH and CDR2 is LQKENI. The CDR3 runs to 12 residues. Trimming left V 5 bases short and J 1 base short, with 2 bases between. The CDR3 loop reads CASSENTGELFF. In DNA form, the CDR3 reads TGTGCCAGCTCAGAGAACACCGGGGAGCTGTTTTTT.

The chain links TRBV15 to TRBJ1-2, with D unresolved. Deletions cut 0 bases from V and 3 bases from J, with 5 bases between. Germline CDR1 LNHNV, CDR2 YYDKDF (reference sequence). The CDR3 consists of 13 residues. For the CDR3, the DNA is TGTGCCACCAGCAGAGAGGCCTACTATGGCTACACCTTC. Its protein is CATSREAYYGYTF. Looking up the rest from reference TRBV15 and TRBJ1-2 gives the full variable domain: DAMVIQNPRYQVTQFGKPVTLSCSQTLNHNVMYWYQQKSSQAPKLLFHYYDKDFNNEADTPDNFQSRRPNTSFCFLDIRSPGLGDTAMYLCATSREAYYGYTFGSGTRLTVV.

The chain joins TRBV7-8 to TRBJ1-1, with 8 positions matching TRBD1. CDR1 and CDR2 (germline): SGHVS, FQNEAQ. The CDR3 covers 15 residues. The J segment lost 8 bases and the V segment lost 2 bases, leaving 10 bases of the junction unmatched. CDR3 in DNA: TGTGCCAGCAGCTTAACCCGGACAGGGCCGGGAGAAGCTTTCTTT. Its protein product is CASSLTRTGPGEAFF.